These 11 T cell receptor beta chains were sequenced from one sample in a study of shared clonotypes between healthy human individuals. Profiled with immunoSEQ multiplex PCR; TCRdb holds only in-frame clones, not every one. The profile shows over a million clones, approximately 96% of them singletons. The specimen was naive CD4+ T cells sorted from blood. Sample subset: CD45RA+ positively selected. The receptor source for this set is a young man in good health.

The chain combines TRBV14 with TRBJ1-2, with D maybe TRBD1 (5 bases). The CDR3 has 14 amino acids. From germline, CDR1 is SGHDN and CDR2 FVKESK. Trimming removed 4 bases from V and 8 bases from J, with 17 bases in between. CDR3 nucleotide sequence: TGTGCCAGCAGCCCCACCTTTTCAGGGAGCGGCTACACCTTC. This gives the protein CASSPTFSGSGYTF.

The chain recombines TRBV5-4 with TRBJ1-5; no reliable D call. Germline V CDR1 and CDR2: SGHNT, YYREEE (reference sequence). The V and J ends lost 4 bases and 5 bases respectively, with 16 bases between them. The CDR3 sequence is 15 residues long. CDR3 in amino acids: CASSQYGAYDQPQHF. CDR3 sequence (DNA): TGTGCCAGCAGCCAGTACGGAGCCTACGATCAGCCCCAGCATTTT.

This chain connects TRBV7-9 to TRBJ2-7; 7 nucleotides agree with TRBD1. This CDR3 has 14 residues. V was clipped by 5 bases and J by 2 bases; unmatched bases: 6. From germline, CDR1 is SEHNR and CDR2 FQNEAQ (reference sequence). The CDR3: CASSRDSQPYEQYF. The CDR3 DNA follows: TGTGCCAGCAGCCGGGACAGCCAGCCCTACGAGCAGTACTTC.

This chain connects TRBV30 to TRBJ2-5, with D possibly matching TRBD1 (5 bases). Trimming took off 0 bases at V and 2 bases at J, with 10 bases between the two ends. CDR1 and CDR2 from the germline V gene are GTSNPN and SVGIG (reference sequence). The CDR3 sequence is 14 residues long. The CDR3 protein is CAWSVTGRQETQYF. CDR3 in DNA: TGTGCCTGGAGTGTAACAGGACGTCAAGAGACCCAGTACTTC.

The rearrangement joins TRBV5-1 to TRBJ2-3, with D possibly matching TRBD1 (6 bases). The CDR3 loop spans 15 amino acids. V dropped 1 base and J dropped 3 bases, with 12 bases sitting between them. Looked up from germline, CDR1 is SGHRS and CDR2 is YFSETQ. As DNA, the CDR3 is TGCGCCAGCAGCTTGCAACAGGGTCGGACAGATACGCAGTATTTT. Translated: CASSLQQGRTDTQYF.

The chain's CDR3 is CASSLRGSGYTF. CDR3 nucleotides: TGTGCCAGCAGTTTAAGGGGGTCCGGCTACACCTTC. V is TRBV27 and J is TRBJ1-2, with a possible D match to TRBD1 (6 bases). This CDR3 has 12 amino acids. Germline V CDR1 and CDR2: MNHEY, SMNVEV (reference sequence). Between the trimmed V and J ends, which lost 2 bases and 8 bases, there was a span of 9 bases.

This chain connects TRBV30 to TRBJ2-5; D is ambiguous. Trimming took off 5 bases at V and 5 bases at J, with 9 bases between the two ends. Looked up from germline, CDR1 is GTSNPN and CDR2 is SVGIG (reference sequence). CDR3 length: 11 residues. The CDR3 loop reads CAWAIVETQYF. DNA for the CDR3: TGTGCCTGGGCCATCGTGGAGACCCAGTACTTC. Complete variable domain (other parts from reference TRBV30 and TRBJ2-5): SQTIHQWPATLVQPVGSPLSLECTVEGTSNPNLYWYRQAAGRGLQLLFYSVGIGQISSEVPQNLSASRPQDRQFILSSKKLLLSDSGFYLCAWAIVETQYFGPGTRLLVL.

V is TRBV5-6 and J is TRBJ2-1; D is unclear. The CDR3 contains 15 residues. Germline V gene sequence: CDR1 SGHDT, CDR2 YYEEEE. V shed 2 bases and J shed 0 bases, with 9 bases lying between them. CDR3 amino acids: CASSFKSSSYNEQFF. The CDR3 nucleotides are TGTGCCAGCAGCTTTAAGTCTAGCTCCTACAATGAGCAGTTCTTC.

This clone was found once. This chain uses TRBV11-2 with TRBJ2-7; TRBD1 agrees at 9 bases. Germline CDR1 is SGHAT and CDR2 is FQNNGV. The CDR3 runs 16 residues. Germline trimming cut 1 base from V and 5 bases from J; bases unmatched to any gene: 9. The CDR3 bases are TGTGCCAGCAGCTTAGCCCGGGACAGGGTCGTGCACGAGCAGTACTTC. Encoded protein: CASSLARDRVVHEQYF.

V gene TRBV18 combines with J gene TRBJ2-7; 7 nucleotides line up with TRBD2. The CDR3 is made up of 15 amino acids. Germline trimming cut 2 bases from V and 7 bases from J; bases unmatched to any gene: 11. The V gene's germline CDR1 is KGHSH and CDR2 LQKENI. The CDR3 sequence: CASSPWASGSGEQYF. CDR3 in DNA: TGTGCCAGCTCACCATGGGCTAGCGGTTCTGGGGAGCAGTACTTC.

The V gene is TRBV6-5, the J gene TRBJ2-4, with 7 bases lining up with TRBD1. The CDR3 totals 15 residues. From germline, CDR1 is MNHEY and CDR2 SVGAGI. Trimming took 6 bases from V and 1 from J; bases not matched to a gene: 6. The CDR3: CASRDLQGAKNIQYF. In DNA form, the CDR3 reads TGTGCCAGCAGGGACCTACAGGGGGCCAAAAACATTCAGTACTTC.